This TCR beta chain was identified during a study of shared clonotypes between healthy human individuals. Assay: immunoSEQ multiplex PCR; the TCRdb copy retains only in-frame clones and omits some. Altogether about 100,000 clones are present, less than 60% being singletons, with the ten largest covering more than 12%. Germline V CDR1 and CDR2: SGHTA, FQGNSA. This CDR3 region has 15 residues. The study, taken as a whole, reports: Sampling used blood alone; tissue repertoires probably differ.

Regarding this clone: Antigen unknown.

Sequencing used PBMCs. The sequence was obtained from a woman aged 40-49 years in good health. Some clones in this sample may be carry-over from other donors' samples. The rearrangement uses TRBV7-2 and TRBJ2-5, with 10 bases aligning to TRBD2. The J call may be mistaken, given a closer DNA end match to TRBJ2-7. CDR3 protein: CASSLPAGGVNEQYF. CDR3 coding DNA: TGTGCCAGCAGCCTTCCAGCGGGAGGGGTAAACGAGCAGTACTTC.